The clone carrying this T cell receptor beta chain was counted only a few times. Its antigen is unidentified. This specimen comes from a study of T cells in Graves' hyperthyroidism and ophthalmopathy. Study-wide findings and caveats: In the blood, most expanded thyroid clonotypes above 0.001 appeared as well. Ophthalmopathy and stable hyperthyroidism were separated by a 13 V-J model.

The length of the CDR3 is 15 residues. Germline V gene lookup returns CDR1 MNHEY and CDR2 SVGEGT. Between the trimmed V and J ends, which lost 10 bases and 0 bases, there was a span of 16 bases. The CDR3 regions of TCR beta were amplified from RNA transcripts. The primer set for the first-round RT-PCR of the TCR CDR3 was HTBI. MiXCR, run by TCRdb on the multiplex PCR reads, gives a single entry per CDR3 protein. This sample has 650,000 to 750,000 distinct CDR3 sequences; around 13% occur once, and the top ten carry approximately 10%. Patients counted as stable if ophthalmopathy did not develop within 18 months. The study based diagnoses on clinical symptoms, serum thyroxine and TRAb, thyroid ultrasound and orbital computed tomography.

This chain links TRBV6-2 or TRBV6-3 with TRBJ2-4; tentatively, D is TRBD1 or TRBD2 (5 bases each). Sequencing was carried out using blood. The source of this sequence is a woman between 18 and 30 years old with Graves' hyperthyroidism. CDR3: CATHPTGTAKNIQYF. As DNA, the CDR3 is TGTGCCACCCACCCTACCGGGACAGCCAAAAACATTCAGTACTTC.